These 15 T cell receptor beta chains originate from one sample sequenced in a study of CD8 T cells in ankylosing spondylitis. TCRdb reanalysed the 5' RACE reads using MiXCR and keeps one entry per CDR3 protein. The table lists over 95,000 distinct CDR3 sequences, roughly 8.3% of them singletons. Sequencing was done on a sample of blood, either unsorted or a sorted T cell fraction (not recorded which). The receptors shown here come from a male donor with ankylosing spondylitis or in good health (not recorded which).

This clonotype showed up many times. DNA of the CDR3: TGCAGTGCTAGGGGTACACTGAACACTGAAGCTTTCTTT. This codes for CSARGTLNTEAFF. This chain uses TRBV20-1 with TRBJ1-1; no definite D call. In germline, CDR1 is DFQATT, CDR2 SNEGSKA (reference sequence). V was trimmed by 3 bases and J by 0 bases, leaving 8 bases between them. This CDR3 comprises 13 residues.

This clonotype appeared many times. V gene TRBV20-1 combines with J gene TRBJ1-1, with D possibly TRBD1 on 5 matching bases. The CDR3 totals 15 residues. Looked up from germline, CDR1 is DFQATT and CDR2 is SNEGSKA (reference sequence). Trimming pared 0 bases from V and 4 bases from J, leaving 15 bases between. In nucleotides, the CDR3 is TGCAGTGCTAGAGATCCTCTGTTCGGGGGCACTGAAGCTTTCTTT. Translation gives CSARDPLFGGTEAFF.

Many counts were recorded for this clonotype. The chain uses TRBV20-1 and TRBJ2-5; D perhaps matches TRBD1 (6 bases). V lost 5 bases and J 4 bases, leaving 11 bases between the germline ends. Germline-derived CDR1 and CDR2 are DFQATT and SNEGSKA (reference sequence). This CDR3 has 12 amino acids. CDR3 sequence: CSAQDRLETQYF. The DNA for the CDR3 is TGCAGTGCTCAGGACAGACTAGAGACCCAGTACTTC.

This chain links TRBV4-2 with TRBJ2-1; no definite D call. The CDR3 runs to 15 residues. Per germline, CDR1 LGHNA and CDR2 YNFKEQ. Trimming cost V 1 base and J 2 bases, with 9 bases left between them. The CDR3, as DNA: TGTGCCAGCAGCCAAGGGCAGGCTACCTACAATGAGCAGTTCTTC. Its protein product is CASSQGQATYNEQFF.

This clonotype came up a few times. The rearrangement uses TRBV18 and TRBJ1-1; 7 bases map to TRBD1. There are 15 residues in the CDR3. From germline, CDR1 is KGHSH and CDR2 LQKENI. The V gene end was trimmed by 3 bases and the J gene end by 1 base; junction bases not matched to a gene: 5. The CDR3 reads CASSPGTERNTEAFF. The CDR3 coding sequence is TGTGCCAGCTCACCTGGGACAGAAAGGAACACTGAAGCTTTCTTT.

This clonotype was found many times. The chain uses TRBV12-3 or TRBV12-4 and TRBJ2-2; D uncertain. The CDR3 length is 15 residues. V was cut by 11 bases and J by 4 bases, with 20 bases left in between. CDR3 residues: CASSGRPGSTGELFF. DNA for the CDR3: TGTGCCTCCTCCGGGCGGCCAGGATCCACCGGGGAGCTGTTTTTT.

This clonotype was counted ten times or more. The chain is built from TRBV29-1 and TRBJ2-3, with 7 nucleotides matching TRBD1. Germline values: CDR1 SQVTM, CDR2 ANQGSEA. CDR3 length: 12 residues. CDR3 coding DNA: TGCGGCGACAGGGTGCCGTCAGATACGCAGTATTTT. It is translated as CGDRVPSDTQYF.

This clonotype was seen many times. In DNA, the CDR3 is TGTGCCAGCAGCTTATTCACCGGGGAGCTGTTTTTT. As protein: CASSLFTGELFF. The J gene is TRBJ2-2, the V gene TRBV7-2; D uncertain. CDR1 and CDR2 (germline): SGHTA, FQGNSA. Trimming removed 2 bases from V and 4 bases from J, with 2 bases in between. The CDR3 is 12 residues long.

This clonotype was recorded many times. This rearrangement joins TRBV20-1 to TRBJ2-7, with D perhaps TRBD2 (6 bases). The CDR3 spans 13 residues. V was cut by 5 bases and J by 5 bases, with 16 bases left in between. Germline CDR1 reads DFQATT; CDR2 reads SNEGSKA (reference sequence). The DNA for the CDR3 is TGCAGTGCTCGGACTATCACATACCACGAGCAGTACTTC. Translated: CSARTITYHEQYF.

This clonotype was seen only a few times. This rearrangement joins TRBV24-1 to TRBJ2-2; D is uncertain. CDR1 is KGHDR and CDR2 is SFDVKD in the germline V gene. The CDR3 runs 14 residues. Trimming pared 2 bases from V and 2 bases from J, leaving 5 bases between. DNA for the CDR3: TGTGCCACCAGTGATTCCTTTAACACCGGGGAGCTGTTTTTT. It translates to CATSDSFNTGELFF.

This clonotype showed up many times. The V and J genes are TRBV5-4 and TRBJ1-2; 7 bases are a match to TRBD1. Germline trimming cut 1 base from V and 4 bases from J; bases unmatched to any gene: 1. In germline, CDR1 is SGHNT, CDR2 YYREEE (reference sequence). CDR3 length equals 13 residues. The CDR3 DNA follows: TGTGCCAGCAGCTTGACAGGGGCCTATGGCTACACCTTC. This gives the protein CASSLTGAYGYTF.

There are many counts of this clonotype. Written as DNA, the CDR3 is TGTGCATCGCAGGGGATCGACTACGAGCAGTACTTC. Protein product: CASQGIDYEQYF. V usage is TRBV7-2 and J usage is TRBJ2-7, with a possible D match to TRBD1 (6 bases). Germline V gene lookup returns CDR1 SGHTA and CDR2 FQGNSA. The length of the CDR3 is 12 residues.

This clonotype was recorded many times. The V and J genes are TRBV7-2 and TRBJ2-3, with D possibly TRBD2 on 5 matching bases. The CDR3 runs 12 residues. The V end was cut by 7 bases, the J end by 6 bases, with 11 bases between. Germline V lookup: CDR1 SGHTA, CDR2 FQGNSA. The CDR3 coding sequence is TGTGCCAGCAAGACTACGGGGGATACGCAGTATTTT. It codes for CASKTTGDTQYF.

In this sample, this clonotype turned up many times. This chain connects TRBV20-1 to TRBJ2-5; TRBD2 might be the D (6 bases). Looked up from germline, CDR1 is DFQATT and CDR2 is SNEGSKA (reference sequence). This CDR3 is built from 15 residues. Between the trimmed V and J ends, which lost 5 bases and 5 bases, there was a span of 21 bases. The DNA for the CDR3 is TGCAGTGCTGCCCCAGCGTATCTAGCGAGCGAGACCCAGTACTTC. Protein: CSAAPAYLASETQYF.

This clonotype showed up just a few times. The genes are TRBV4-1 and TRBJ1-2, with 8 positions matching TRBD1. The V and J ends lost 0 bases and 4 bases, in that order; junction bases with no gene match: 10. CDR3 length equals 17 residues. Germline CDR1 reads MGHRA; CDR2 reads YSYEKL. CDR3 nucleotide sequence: TGCGCCAGCAGCCAAGAAGAATCTTGGACAGGGAGCTATGGCTACACCTTC. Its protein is CASSQEESWTGSYGYTF.